This passage covers 5 T cell receptor beta chains from one sample sequenced in a study of breast tumors, draining lymph nodes, adjacent tissues. Axillary draining lymph nodes of breast cancer patients supplied the node samples. A single record per CDR3 protein comes from TCRdb applying MiXCR to the multiplex PCR reads. Of 100,000 to 150,000 distinct CDR3 sequences in the sample, 20% were seen once. Sequenced: axillary lymph node tissue. These TCRs come from a female donor with breast cancer. Some clones in this sample may be carry-over from other donors' samples.

The genes are TRBV7-2 and TRBJ2-5; D ambiguous. This CDR3 spans 13 amino acids. Germline V lookup: CDR1 SGHTA, CDR2 FQGNSA. Trimming removed 5 bases at V and 1 base at J, with 8 bases between. CDR3 protein: CASSQLTQETQYF. As DNA, the CDR3 is TGTGCCAGCAGCCAACTCACCCAAGAGACCCAGTACTTC. Full variable domain (outside the CDR3, taken from reference TRBV7-2 and TRBJ2-5): GAGVSQSPSNKVTEKGKDVELRCDPISGHTALYWYRQSLGQGLEFLIYFQGNSAPDKSGLPSDRFSAERTGGSVSTLTIQRTQQEDSAVYLCASSQLTQETQYFGPGTRLLVL.

This clonotype occurred many times. This chain joins TRBV7-3 and TRBJ2-7; possibly TRBD1 for D (5 bases). V was clipped by 0 bases and J by 3 bases, with 9 bases between them. The CDR3 loop spans 14 amino acids. The germline gives CDR1 SGHTA, CDR2 FQGTGA. The CDR3 here is CASSLTARVYEQYF. The CDR3 DNA reads as TGTGCCAGCAGCTTAACGGCCAGGGTCTACGAGCAGTACTTC.

This clonotype was counted ten times or more. This chain joins TRBV7-2 and TRBJ2-7; D may match TRBD1 or TRBD2 (7 bases each). CDR3 length equals 14 residues. The V end lost 5 bases, the J end lost 3 bases, and 14 bases lay between the germline ends. The germline CDR1 and CDR2 sequences are SGHTA and FQGNSA. The CDR3 is CASSVTGTIYEQYF. The CDR3 region has the DNA TGTGCCAGCAGCGTGACAGGGACTATCTACGAGCAGTACTTC. Looking up the rest from reference TRBV7-2 and TRBJ2-7 gives the full variable domain: GAGVSQSPSNKVTEKGKDVELRCDPISGHTALYWYRQSLGQGLEFLIYFQGNSAPDKSGLPSDRFSAERTGGSVSTLTIQRTQQEDSAVYLCASSVTGTIYEQYFGPGTRLTVT.

This clonotype was seen repeatedly, ten times or more. J is TRBJ1-5 and V is TRBV11-2; no reliable D call. V was clipped by 4 bases and J by 2 bases, with 6 bases between them. CDR1 and CDR2 from the germline V gene are SGHAT and FQNNGV. The CDR3 spans 13 residues. In DNA form, the CDR3 reads TGTGCCAGCAGCTCCGGAGGCAATCAGCCCCAGCATTTT. This gives the protein CASSSGGNQPQHF.

At least ten counts were recorded for this clonotype. The chain is built from TRBV18 and TRBJ2-7; 10 bases match TRBD2. Germline CDR1 KGHSH, CDR2 LQKENI. The J segment lost 7 bases and the V segment lost 3 bases, leaving 9 bases of the junction unmatched. This CDR3 has 15 amino acids. The CDR3 reads CASSPIGLAEGEQYF. The CDR3, as DNA: TGTGCCAGCTCACCGATAGGACTAGCGGAGGGGGAGCAGTACTTC.